Listed below are T cell receptor beta chains from one sample, sequenced in a study of identical twins. TCRdb analysed the 5' RACE reads with MiXCR anew, one entry per CDR3 protein. Of about 660,000 distinct CDR3 sequences listed, more than 6.5% were seen once; the top ten hold 0.85% to 1%. These data were likewise used in another study, on yellow fever vaccine responses in identical twins.

Specimen: PBMCs. The receptors were gathered from a woman younger than 30 in good health. CDR3s include the opening cysteine and the closing phenylalanine or tryptophan. The D gene is left open where the match is weak.

CASSEWGPGLATNTGELFF	TRBD2	TRBJ2-2	TRBV25-1
CSVEVSGPSYEQYF	NA	TRBJ2-7	TRBV29-1
CSVAGAGGLSYNEQFF	NA	TRBJ2-1	TRBV29-1
CASGGRNTGELFF	NA	TRBJ2-2	TRBV24-1
CASSPLPGTGETQYF	TRBD1	TRBJ2-5	TRBV6-1
CASSYGTSGGAWNEQFF	TRBD2	TRBJ2-1	TRBV6-2/TRBV6-3
CASSQDRAGWGNEQFF	NA	TRBJ2-1	TRBV4-3
CSVVIGTSSDTQYF	TRBD2	TRBJ2-3	TRBV29-1
CASSFSGTSYRYF	NA	TRBJ2-7	TRBV28
CASSPPRGRKQNNEQFF	NA	TRBJ2-1	TRBV7-9
CASSSGGTGVSDTQYF	TRBD1	TRBJ2-3	TRBV28
CASSQVAGQISGNTIYF	NA	TRBJ1-3	TRBV4-3
CASSLSLTGVVETQYF	NA	TRBJ2-5	TRBV12-3/TRBV12-4
CASSAGTSGGTDTQYF	TRBD2	TRBJ2-3	TRBV5-4
CASSTIQGGGYTF	NA	TRBJ1-2	TRBV6-6
CATKIDRTSGGITDTQYF	TRBD2	TRBJ2-3	TRBV10-3
CASSPYSGTGTEAFF	NA	TRBJ1-1	TRBV5-5
CSVRGAPYNEQFF	NA	TRBJ2-1	TRBV29-1
CASSSTGASTDTQYF	TRBD1	TRBJ2-3	TRBV5-1
CATNSGTVNNEQFF	TRBD1	TRBJ2-1	TRBV24-1
CASSGGTENYSNQPQHF	TRBD1	TRBJ1-5	TRBV6-7
CATSSSRVYGELFF	NA	TRBJ2-2	TRBV15
CASSGGPDDSPLHF	NA	TRBJ1-6	TRBV7-2
CASSLSDSSYEQYF	NA	TRBJ2-7	TRBV12-3/TRBV12-4
CASSLYRTGGSGNTIYF	TRBD1	TRBJ1-3	TRBV28
CASSLAWRLATDEQFF	TRBD2	TRBJ2-1	TRBV5-1
CASSYIGLAGADTQYF	TRBD2	TRBJ2-3	TRBV6-5
CAWTSGGYEQYF	TRBD2	TRBJ2-7	TRBV30
CASSFRQGGGETQYF	TRBD1	TRBJ2-5	TRBV7-9
CASKVGSPGELFF	NA	TRBJ2-2	TRBV19
CASSPRQAGNEQFF	NA	TRBJ2-1	TRBV18
CASSPVDSYEQYF	NA	TRBJ2-7	TRBV3-1
CASSGDRPFNYGYTF	NA	TRBJ1-2	TRBV12-3/TRBV12-4
CASKKRDSQQETQYF	TRBD1	TRBJ2-5	TRBV19
CSALGLPNEQFF	NA	TRBJ2-1	TRBV29-1
CASSHGGGELFF	NA	TRBJ2-2	TRBV7-9
CASSFRGSGETQYF	NA	TRBJ2-5	TRBV12-3/TRBV12-4
CASSLHGQSLTYEQYF	NA	TRBJ2-7	TRBV18
CASSFVSNANEQFF	NA	TRBJ2-1	TRBV5-1
CSVADSSRATNEKLFF	NA	TRBJ1-4	TRBV29-1
CASSWLAGGGEQFF	TRBD2	TRBJ2-1	TRBV5-1
CASSPVASGFTDTQYF	TRBD2	TRBJ2-3	TRBV18
CASSLTGHRPDGYTF	NA	TRBJ1-2	TRBV7-6
CASSLTSGSTYEQYF	TRBD2	TRBJ2-7	TRBV5-1
CASSLLVGLAGAYEQYF	TRBD2	TRBJ2-7	TRBV7-8
CSAATGAVYNEQFF	NA	TRBJ2-1	TRBV20-1
CSARLGTGGISYEQYF	TRBD1	TRBJ2-7	TRBV20-1
CASSQLSRGHAPTHSGNTIYF	NA	TRBJ1-3	TRBV3-1
CASRDQGSKETQYF	NA	TRBJ2-5	TRBV19
CSVSGQGNEQYF	TRBD1	TRBJ2-7	TRBV29-1
CASSFTPRGRSSYNEQFF	TRBD1	TRBJ2-1	TRBV11-1
CASQTGSTDTQYF	NA	TRBJ2-3	TRBV12-3/TRBV12-4